A selection of T cell receptor beta chains follows, all from one sample in a study of post-analysis software for immune sequencing data. TCRdb processed the PCR reads anew with MiXCR; each CDR3 protein has one entry. This sample has about 760,000 distinct CDR3 sequences, with 25% to 30% found just once. Specimen: blood. These receptors all come from a girl aged 10 to 17 with multiple sclerosis. CDR3s include the opening cysteine and the closing phenylalanine or tryptophan. Each record gives: clone size, CDR3 length, D gene, J gene, V gene, CDR3 DNA, CDR3 protein. The D gene is left open where the match is weak. Only part of the rows carry a size: once, few, many, or a class if the clone is expanded.

few 17 NA TRBJ2-5 TRBV7-2 TGTGCCAGCAGCTCCATCCAGTCCGGGTGGGGGTGGGAGACCCAGTACTTC CASSSIQSGWGWETQYF
few 15 NA TRBJ1-6 TRBV4-1 TGCGCCAGCAGCCATGGGGGCGAGTCGAATTCACCCCTCCACTTT CASSHGGESNSPLHF
NA 13 TRBD1 TRBJ1-1 TRBV5-1 TGCGCCAGCAGCTTAACCAGGGACAGTGAGGCTTTCTTT CASSLTRDSEAFF
NA 15 TRBD1 TRBJ1-4 TRBV28 TGTGCCAGCAGCAGTACCGGGACAGATAATGAAGAACTGTTTTTT CASSSTGTDNEELFF
few 11 NA TRBJ1-2 TRBV28 TGTGCCAGCGGGATAGACTATGGCTACACCTTC CASGIDYGYTF
NA 14 NA TRBJ1-3 TRBV12-3/TRBV12-4 TGTGCCAGCAGCCGGTTCTTCCTTGGAAACACCATATATTTT CASSRFFLGNTIYF
few 14 TRBD2 TRBJ2-1 TRBV12-3/TRBV12-4 TGTGCCAGCAGCCACAGCGGGGCCTACAATGAGCAGTTCTTC CASSHSGAYNEQFF
NA 15 TRBD2 TRBJ2-1 TRBV10-3 TGTGCCATCAGGCCGGGACTAGCGTCTAACAATGAGCAGTTCTTC CAIRPGLASNNEQFF
few 15 NA TRBJ1-6 TRBV5-1 TGCGCCAGCAGCCCGACGACAGGAATAAATTCACCCCTCCACTTT CASSPTTGINSPLHF
few 16 TRBD1 TRBJ2-3 TRBV12-3/TRBV12-4 TGTGCCAGCAGTTCGAACCCGGGACAGGGGGCAGGTACGCAGTATTTT CASSSNPGQGAGTQYF
NA 16 NA TRBJ2-1 TRBV20-1 TGCAGTGCTAGCACTAGAAGATGGCAGATGGGCAATGAGCAGTTCTTC CSASTRRWQMGNEQFF
few 13 NA TRBJ2-5 TRBV7-9 TGTGCCAGCAGCTTACCCTCAGTGCCGACCCAGTACTTC CASSLPSVPTQYF
few 15 TRBD1 TRBJ1-6 TRBV20-1 TGCAGTGCTTCATGGACAGGGCCTTCGAATTCACCCCTCCACTTT CSASWTGPSNSPLHF
NA 14 NA TRBJ2-1 TRBV27 TGTGCCAGCAGTTTTACGAGGGGGTCCGATGAGCAGTTCTTC CASSFTRGSDEQFF
few 18 TRBD1 TRBJ2-3 TRBV29-1 TGCAGGGCGGACCCCTCACCGGGACAGGGGATTAGCACAGGTACGCAGTATTTT CRADPSPGQGISTGTQYF
NA 14 NA TRBJ1-5 TRBV10-3 TGTGCCATCAGTGAGTTGGGCAGTATTCAGCCCCAGCATTTT CAISELGSIQPQHF
NA 15 NA TRBJ2-5 TRBV3-1 TGTGCCAGCAGCCAAGGACCGGGACTCGGGGAGACCCAGTACTTC CASSQGPGLGETQYF
NA 13 NA TRBJ1-5 TRBV20-1 TGCAGTGCTAGTCGAGGGGTCCAACAGCCCCAGCATTTT CSASRGVQQPQHF
NA 13 NA TRBJ2-1 TRBV24-1 TGTGCCACCATGGAGTCCGGTTACAATGAGCAGTTCTTC CATMESGYNEQFF
NA 17 NA TRBJ1-1 TRBV12-3/TRBV12-4 TGTGCCAGCAGTTTATATCTCGGGGGCCTGGATAGTACTGAAGCTTTCTTT CASSLYLGGLDSTEAFF
NA 12 NA TRBJ2-1 TRBV5-1 TGCGCCAGCGCGATAAGGACAAGGGAGCAGTTCTTC CASAIRTREQFF
NA 13 NA TRBJ1-5 TRBV20-1 TGCAGTTTAGTAGGACTTAGCAATCAGCCCCAGCATTTT CSLVGLSNQPQHF
few 16 NA TRBJ2-7 TRBV24-1 TGTACCACCAGTGATACCCCCTGGGGGGCGACCTACGAGCAGTACTTC CTTSDTPWGATYEQYF
NA 14 NA TRBJ2-2 TRBV29-1 TGCAGCGGGTCTATGGACAGTAACACCGGGGAGCTGTTTTTT CSGSMDSNTGELFF
few 14 TRBD2 TRBJ2-5 TRBV3-1 TGTGCCAGCAGCGATCGCGGGGGGCGAGAGACCCAGTACTTC CASSDRGGRETQYF
few 14 NA TRBJ2-5 TRBV6-1 TGTGCCAGCAGGGACCGGGGCGGCCAAGAGACCCAGTACTTC CASRDRGGQETQYF
NA 14 NA TRBJ2-1 TRBV29-1 TGCAGCGTTGAACTGCAGGGGACTCACAATGAGCAGTTCTTC CSVELQGTHNEQFF
NA 15 NA TRBJ2-3 TRBV5-1 TGCGTCAGCAGCCCACGCGGCTTTAGCACAGATACGCAGTATTTT CVSSPRGFSTDTQYF
many 15 NA TRBJ2-5 TRBV4-3 TGCGCCAGCAGCCGGACCTCGAACAGGGCAGAGACCCAGTACTTC CASSRTSNRAETQYF
few 12 NA TRBJ1-5 TRBV10-3 TGTGCCACCGCGGGACCGGACCAGCCCCAGCATTTT CATAGPDQPQHF
NA 18 TRBD1 TRBJ2-7 TRBV7-9 TGTGCCAGCAGCTTCAACCCTTTGGACAGGGGGCTTTCCTACGAGCAGTACTTC CASSFNPLDRGLSYEQYF
NA 15 TRBD2 TRBJ2-7 TRBV7-2 TGTGCCAGCAGTCCCGGAGCGGGGGTGACCTACGAGCAGTACTTC CASSPGAGVTYEQYF
NA 14 NA TRBJ2-3 TRBV5-1 TGCGCCAGCAACCACGGGCGGGGCACAGATACGCAGTATTTT CASNHGRGTDTQYF
few 14 NA TRBJ2-3 TRBV7-2 TGTGCCAGCAGCTTAGTGCCCGTAGGAGATACGCAGTATTTT CASSLVPVGDTQYF
NA 15 TRBD2 TRBJ2-1 TRBV20-1 TGCAGTGCGGGGGTGGTAGCGGGAGGGCCCAATGAGCAGTTCTTC CSAGVVAGGPNEQFF
NA 19 NA TRBJ2-7 TRBV6-5 TGTGCCAGCAGTTACAACCCGGGACGCCAACATCTTGCGGACTACGAGCAGTACTTC CASSYNPGRQHLADYEQYF
few 14 NA TRBJ2-5 TRBV7-9 TGTGCCAGCAGCTTAGGGATCATCCAAGAGACCCAGTACTTC CASSLGIIQETQYF
few 13 TRBD1 TRBJ2-7 TRBV20-1 TGCAGTGCCGGGACAGGGAAGGTGCGGGAGCAGTACTTC CSAGTGKVREQYF
NA 15 TRBD2 TRBJ2-3 TRBV9 TGTGCCAGCAGCGGGACTAGCGGGAGTGCAGATACGCAGTATTTT CASSGTSGSADTQYF
few 19 TRBD1 TRBJ2-6 TRBV5-6 TGTGCCAGCAGCTTGATTCGGGACAGAGTTAGAGTCGGGGCCAACGTCCTGACTTTC CASSLIRDRVRVGANVLTF
few 14 NA TRBJ2-1 TRBV14 TGTGCCAGCAGCCAACTGGGGTCCTACAATGAGCAGTTCTTC CASSQLGSYNEQFF
few 16 NA TRBJ2-1 TRBV20-1 TGCAGTGCTAGGTCGTTTCGGCGGAGCTCCTACAATGAGCAGTTCTTC CSARSFRRSSYNEQFF